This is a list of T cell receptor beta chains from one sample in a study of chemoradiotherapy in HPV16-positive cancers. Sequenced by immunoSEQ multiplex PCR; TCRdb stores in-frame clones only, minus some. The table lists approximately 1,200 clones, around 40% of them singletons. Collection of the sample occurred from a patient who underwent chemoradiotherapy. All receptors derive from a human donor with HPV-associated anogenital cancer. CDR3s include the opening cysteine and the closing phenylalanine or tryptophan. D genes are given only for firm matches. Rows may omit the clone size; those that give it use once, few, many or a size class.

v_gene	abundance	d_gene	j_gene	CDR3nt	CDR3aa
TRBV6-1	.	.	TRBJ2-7	TGTGCCAACTGGGACGCCGCCAGGGACGAGCAGTACTTC	CANWDAARDEQYF
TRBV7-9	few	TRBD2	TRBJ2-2	TGTGCCAGCAGCTCTTTAGCGGGGGGCGGCACCGGGGAGCTGTTTTTT	CASSSLAGGGTGELFF
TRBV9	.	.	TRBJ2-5	TGTGCCAGCAGCCAACGGGACTGGCCATCTGGTGAGACCCAGTACTTC	CASSQRDWPSGETQYF
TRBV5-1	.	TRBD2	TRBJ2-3	TGCGCCAGCAGCTTGACAGGGGTAGCGGGAGGGCCAGATACGCAGTATTTT	CASSLTGVAGGPDTQYF
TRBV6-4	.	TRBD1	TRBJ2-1	TGTGCCAGCAGTGAGAAGGGTCAGGGGGCCTACAATGAGCAGTTCTTC	CASSEKGQGAYNEQFF
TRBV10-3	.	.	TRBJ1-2	TGTGCCAACTCCCAACTAGCTAACTATGGCTACACCTTC	CANSQLANYGYTF
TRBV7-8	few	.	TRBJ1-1	TGTGCCAGCAGCTTCGGAGCGAACACTGAAGCTTTCTTT	CASSFGANTEAFF
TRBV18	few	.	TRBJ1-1	TGTGCCAGCTCACCATTTCGAGGTTCGGACACTGAAGCTTTCTTT	CASSPFRGSDTEAFF
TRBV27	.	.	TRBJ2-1	TGTGCCAGCAGGAGTACAGGGGGGGGGTACAATGAGCAGTTCTTC	CASRSTGGGYNEQFF
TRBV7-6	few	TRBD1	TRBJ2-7	TGTGCCAGCAGCACCCCGGGACAGGGGCTTTACGAGCAGTACTTC	CASSTPGQGLYEQYF
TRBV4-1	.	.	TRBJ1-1	TGCGCCAGCAGCCAAGAGCCAATAGTGGGGGTCACTGAAGCTTTCTTT	CASSQEPIVGVTEAFF
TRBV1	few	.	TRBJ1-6	TGCACCAGCAGCCAAGGCAGGTGCACCTATAATTCACCCCTCCACTTT	CTSSQGRCTYNSPLHF
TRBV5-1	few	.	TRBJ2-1	TGCGCCAGCAGGGCCGACTCCGGCTCCTACAATGAGCAGTTCTTC	CASRADSGSYNEQFF
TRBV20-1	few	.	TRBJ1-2	TGCAGTGCTAGAGAAATCTATGGCTACACCTTC	CSAREIYGYTF
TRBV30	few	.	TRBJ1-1	TGTGCCTGGAGAGGACAGCCGGGGACTGAAGCTTTCTTT	CAWRGQPGTEAFF
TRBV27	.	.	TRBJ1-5	TGTGCCAGCAGTCCCCGCCCGGGCAATCAGCCCCAGCATTTT	CASSPRPGNQPQHF
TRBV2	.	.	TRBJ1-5	TGTGCCAGCAGCCAAGGACTGGAAAGCATTCAGCCCCAGCATTTT	CASSQGLESIQPQHF
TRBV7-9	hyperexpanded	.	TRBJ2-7	TGTGCCAGCAGGGACGGGGGCAGTTCCTACGAGCAGTACTTC	CASRDGGSSYEQYF
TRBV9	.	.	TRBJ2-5	TGTGCCAGCAGCGTAGGAGGACCTCGGGAGACCCAGTACTTC	CASSVGGPRETQYF
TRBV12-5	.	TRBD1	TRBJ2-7	TGTGCTAGTGGTTCTGTGACAGGGCCTCTTGGGTACGAGCAGTACTTC	CASGSVTGPLGYEQYF
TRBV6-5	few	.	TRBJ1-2	TGTGCCAGCAGTTTACGTGGGGGCTATGGCTACACCTTC	CASSLRGGYGYTF
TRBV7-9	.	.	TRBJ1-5	TGTGCCAGCAGCAAGGGACTTGATAGCAATCAGCCCCAGCATTTT	CASSKGLDSNQPQHF
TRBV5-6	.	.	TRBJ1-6	TGTGCCAGCAGCCCGGACGGGGGGTATAATTCACCCCTCCACTTT	CASSPDGGYNSPLHF
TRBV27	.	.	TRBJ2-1	TGTGCCAGCAGTTTCGTCGGTGGTGAGCAGTTCTTC	CASSFVGGEQFF
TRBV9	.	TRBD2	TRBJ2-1	TGTGCCAGCAGCCCCGGACTAGCGGGTAGCAATGAGCAGTTCTTC	CASSPGLAGSNEQFF
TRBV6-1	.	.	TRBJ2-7	TGTGCCAGCAGTGAAGCCGACGGGGGGCCTTACGAGCAGTACTTC	CASSEADGGPYEQYF
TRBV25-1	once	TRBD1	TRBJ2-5	TGTGCCAGCAGTGAACAGGGGGCCTTCCAAGAGACCCAGTACTTC	CASSEQGAFQETQYF